The next 2 T cell receptor beta chains were all read from a single sample in a study of blood T cell repertoires in COVID-19. The protocol was immunoSEQ multiplex PCR, while the TCRdb copy is restricted to in-frame clones and leaves out a portion. In the table there are about 220,000 clones, roughly 80% of which are singletons. Sequencing was done on a sample of peripheral blood. All receptors come from a woman in her 30s who had recovered from COVID-19.

The chain carries TRBV9 and TRBJ2-2; maybe TRBD1 (5 bases). The V and J ends lost 3 bases and 0 bases respectively, with 12 bases between them. The CDR3 has 16 amino acids. The germline V gene encodes CDR1 SGDLS and CDR2 YYNGEE. The CDR3 bases are TGTGCCAGCAGCGCGCAGGGTGGAGCGAACACCGGGGAGCTGTTTTTT. Protein: CASSAQGGANTGELFF. The variable domain in full, with the rest retrieved from reference TRBV9 and TRBJ2-2, is DSGVTQTPKHLITATGQRVTLRCSPRSGDLSVYWYQQSLDQGLQFLIQYYNGEERAKGNILERFSAQQFPDLHSELNLSSLELGDSALYFCASSAQGGANTGELFFGEGSRLTVL.

The chain combines TRBV5-5 with TRBJ2-1; 8 bases match TRBD2. V trimming: 0 bases; J trimming: 4 bases; junction bases outside the gene matches: 9. Germline V lookup: CDR1 SGHKS, CDR2 YYEKEE (reference sequence). This CDR3 is built from 17 residues. The CDR3: CASSLGTQAGVYNEQFF. CDR3 DNA sequence: TGTGCCAGCAGCTTGGGGACCCAAGCGGGAGTGTACAATGAGCAGTTCTTC.